The 27 T cell receptor beta chains given below trace back to one sample, sequenced in a study of blood T cell repertoires in COVID-19. Profiled with immunoSEQ multiplex PCR; TCRdb holds only in-frame clones, not every one. The sample shows about 140,000 clones, over 85% of them seen only once. Sequencing was done on a sample of peripheral blood. These receptors originate from a human donor in a cohort sampled during active COVID-19.

This sequence joins TRBV11-1 and TRBJ2-3, with a possible D match to TRBD2 (5 bases). The germline V gene encodes CDR1 SGHAT and CDR2 FQDESV (reference sequence). Deletions cut 4 bases from V and 1 base from J, with 12 bases between. The CDR3 covers 15 residues. CDR3 bases: TGTGCCAGCAGCTCCCGTTCGAGGGGCACAGATACGCAGTATTTT. Its translation: CASSSRSRGTDTQYF.

The rearrangement joins TRBV5-1 to TRBJ1-5, with D tentatively TRBD1 (5 bases). Germline values: CDR1 SGHRS, CDR2 YFSETQ. The V gene lost 1 base and the J gene lost 1 base, with 9 bases spanning the gap. This CDR3 contains 15 residues. In DNA form, the CDR3 reads TGCGCCAGCAGCTTGTCAGGGTCCAGCAATCAGCCCCAGCATTTT. Protein product: CASSLSGSSNQPQHF.

This clone has just one count. This rearrangement joins TRBV6-2 or TRBV6-3 to TRBJ2-5, with a weak D call TRBD1 (6 bases). The CDR3 totals 15 residues. Germline lookup yields CDR1 MNHEY and CDR2 SVGEGT. The ends were cut back, 4 bases at V and 4 bases at J, with 16 bases in the middle. The CDR3: CASSFEGVTRETQYF. DNA for the CDR3: TGTGCCAGCAGTTTCGAGGGGGTAACGCGAGAGACCCAGTACTTC.

This chain connects TRBV7-2 to TRBJ2-3, with D possibly being TRBD1 (5 bases). The CDR3 is 15 amino acids. Germline V gives CDR1 SGHTA, CDR2 FQGNSA. The V end lost 3 bases, the J end lost 0 bases, and 10 bases lay between the germline ends. The DNA for the CDR3 is TGTGCCAGCAGCTTCACAGGTGTCAGCACAGATACGCAGTATTTT. This gives the protein CASSFTGVSTDTQYF.

The V gene is TRBV5-1, the J gene TRBJ2-3, with 9 bases fitting TRBD2. The germline gives CDR1 SGHRS, CDR2 YFSETQ. V lost 7 bases to trimming and J lost 6 bases; unmatched junction nucleotides: 12. The CDR3 consists of 15 residues. Here the CDR3 reads CASLSGAGGEDTQYF. CDR3 bases: TGCGCCAGCCTTTCCGGAGCGGGGGGAGAGGATACGCAGTATTTT.

This clone was observed many times. V and J are TRBV27 and TRBJ2-1, with 7 bases matching TRBD2. The CDR3 covers 15 residues. Looked up from germline, CDR1 is MNHEY and CDR2 is SMNVEV (reference sequence). V shed 8 bases, J shed 4 bases, and the junction held 11 bases outside the gene matches. The CDR3 bases are TGTGCCAGCGGGGCGGGGGAGCCAATATACAATGAGCAGTTCTTC. Amino acid sequence: CASGAGEPIYNEQFF.

This clone was observed once. This chain joins TRBV5-4 and TRBJ1-2; the D is unclear. The CDR3 consists of 16 residues. V shed 1 base and J shed 2 bases, with 15 bases lying between them. Germline lookup yields CDR1 SGHNT and CDR2 YYREEE (reference sequence). CDR3 nucleotides: TGTGCCAGCAGCTTGCCCCCGGTTGGGAGAAACTATGGCTACACCTTC. This encodes CASSLPPVGRNYGYTF.

This rearrangement joins TRBV5-6 to TRBJ1-1; D unclear. Trimming stripped 4 bases from V and 6 bases from J, with 10 bases between. This CDR3 is built from 12 residues. CDR1 is SGHDT and CDR2 is YYEEEE in the germline V gene. CDR3 in DNA: TGTGCCAGCAGCCACATGAGCGCTGAAGCTTTCTTT. Translating gives CASSHMSAEAFF.

The chain recombines TRBV4-2 with TRBJ1-3, with D maybe TRBD1 (5 bases). CDR1 LGHNA and CDR2 YNFKEQ come from the germline V gene. Trimming cost V 3 bases and J 0 bases, with 18 bases left between them. The length of the CDR3 is 18 residues. DNA for the CDR3: TGTGCCAGCAGCCAGTACCCCTTCGACAGTGACTCTGGAAACACCATATATTTT. Its translation: CASSQYPFDSDSGNTIYF.

CDR3 DNA: TGTGCCAGTACGGGATTCAATCAGCCCCAGCATTTT. Protein product: CASTGFNQPQHF. The rearrangement joins TRBV19 to TRBJ1-5; the D is unclear. The CDR3 is made up of 12 amino acids. V dropped 7 bases and J dropped 3 bases, with 7 bases sitting between them. In germline, CDR1 is LNHDA, CDR2 SQIVND (reference sequence).

This rearrangement joins TRBV19 to TRBJ1-1; D unresolved. Trimming pared 7 bases from V and 1 base from J, leaving 4 bases between. The germline V gene has CDR1 LNHDA and CDR2 SQIVND (reference sequence). The CDR3 totals 11 residues. This CDR3 is CASIKNTEAFF. CDR3 coding DNA: TGTGCCAGTATTAAGAACACTGAAGCTTTCTTT.

The chain has TRBV25-1 and TRBJ1-2; 8 bases agree with TRBD1. J lost 6 bases, V lost 6 bases, and 15 bases had no gene match. This CDR3 comprises 16 residues. Germline lookup yields CDR1 MGHDK and CDR2 SYGVNS. The CDR3 coding sequence is TGTGCCAGCAGCGCCGTCGGGCAGGGGGCATTGAATGGCTACACCTTC. This encodes CASSAVGQGALNGYTF.

The chain is built from TRBV6-1 and TRBJ1-2; the D is unclear. Trimming removed 0 bases from V and 0 bases from J, with 11 bases in between. Germline V gene sequence: CDR1 MNHNS, CDR2 SASEGT. This CDR3 is built from 16 residues. CDR3 sequence: CASSEALPGTNYGYTF. The CDR3 DNA sequence: TGTGCCAGCAGTGAAGCGCTTCCAGGTACTAACTATGGCTACACCTTC.

This chain links TRBV19 with TRBJ1-5; TRBD1 matches 8 bases. The V and J ends lost 8 bases and 4 bases, in that order; junction bases with no gene match: 7. CDR1 and CDR2 from the germline V gene are LNHDA and SQIVND (reference sequence). CDR3 length: 14 amino acids. The CDR3 bases are TGTGCCAGTCATACAGGGGGAGGTAATCAGCCCCAGCATTTT. Translated, it gives CASHTGGGNQPQHF.

The chain carries TRBV5-1 and TRBJ2-5, with 10 positions matching TRBD2. Trimming at V came to 0 bases and at J to 3 bases, leaving 2 bases not matched to a gene. CDR1 is SGHRS and CDR2 is YFSETQ in the germline V gene. The CDR3 runs 15 residues. CDR3 amino acids: CASSLVAGGEETQYF. The CDR3 DNA follows: TGCGCCAGCAGCTTGGTAGCGGGGGGAGAAGAGACCCAGTACTTC.

The V and J genes are TRBV2 and TRBJ2-7; D possibly corresponds to TRBD2 (5 bases). This CDR3 has 12 residues. In germline, CDR1 is SNHLY, CDR2 FYNNEI. V lost 1 base to trimming and J lost 6 bases, with 7 bases between them. The CDR3 spells CASSEDLAEQYF. As DNA, the CDR3 is TGTGCCAGCAGTGAAGATCTAGCCGAGCAGTACTTC.

The V and J genes are TRBV11-2 and TRBJ1-2; D call uncertain. V shed 5 bases and J shed 4 bases, with 11 bases lying between them. Germline V gene data show CDR1 as SGHAT and CDR2 as FQNNGV. The CDR3 is 13 residues long. Here the CDR3 reads CASSAQPSYGYTF. The CDR3 nucleotides are TGTGCCAGCAGCGCACAGCCCAGCTATGGCTACACCTTC.

The V and J genes are TRBV3-1 (or the pseudogene TRBV3-2) and TRBJ1-2; D remains ambiguous. Germline assignment: CDR1 LGHDT and CDR2 YNNKEL (reference sequence). The V gene lost 6 bases and the J gene lost 8 bases, with 22 bases spanning the gap. The CDR3 is 15 amino acids. CDR3 sequence reads: CASSPDEGSRRGYTF. As DNA, the CDR3 is TGTGCCAGCAGTCCCGACGAGGGCTCCAGGCGGGGCTACACCTTC.

This clone has only one observation. This rearrangement joins TRBV5-1 to TRBJ2-2; possible D gene TRBD1, 5 bases. The length of the CDR3 is 15 residues. V was cut by 0 bases and J by 5 bases, with 11 bases left in between. Germline V gives CDR1 SGHRS, CDR2 YFSETQ. CDR3 loop: CASSLDQGWTGELFF. The CDR3 region has the DNA TGCGCCAGCAGCTTGGATCAGGGATGGACCGGGGAGCTGTTTTTT.

The V and J genes are TRBV20-1 and TRBJ2-7; D ambiguous. Germline CDR1 and CDR2: DFQATT and SNEGSKA (reference sequence). The V gene lost 0 bases and the J gene lost 3 bases, with 3 bases spanning the gap. The CDR3 runs 11 residues. CDR3 sequence reads: CSARDSYEQYF. DNA of the CDR3: TGCAGTGCTAGAGACAGCTACGAGCAGTACTTC.

The chain uses TRBV5-1 and TRBJ2-1; TRBD1 aligns across 10 bases. The CDR3 runs 15 residues. V lost 4 bases to trimming and J lost 7 bases; unmatched junction nucleotides: 8. Germline V gene lookup returns CDR1 SGHRS and CDR2 YFSETQ. Here the CDR3 DNA reads TGCGCCAGCAGCCCGGGGACAGGGGACGGGAATGAGCAGTTCTTC. Amino acid sequence: CASSPGTGDGNEQFF.

The DNA of the CDR3 is TGTGCCATCAGTGAGTCTAAGGGTGAGGGGAACACTGAAGCTTTCTTT. Amino acids: CAISESKGEGNTEAFF. The chain is built from TRBV10-3 and TRBJ1-1; D is unclear. CDR3 length equals 16 residues. Trimming shortened V by 0 bases and J by 1 base, and 12 bases separated the two germline ends. The germline V gene encodes CDR1 ENHRY and CDR2 SYGVKD.

For the CDR3, the DNA is TGTGCCAGCAGCTTGGTAGGGACAGCCGGGGAGCTGTTTTTT. Translating it yields CASSLVGTAGELFF. The rearrangement joins TRBV5-4 to TRBJ2-2; 7 positions match TRBD1. J was trimmed by 6 bases and V by 0 bases; bases with no gene match: 2. The CDR3 spans 14 residues. Germline V gives CDR1 SGHNT, CDR2 YYREEE (reference sequence). The variable domain in full, completed from reference TRBV5-4 and TRBJ2-2, reads ETGVTQSPTHLIKTRGQQVTLRCSSQSGHNTVSWYQQALGQGPQFIFQYYREEENGRGNFPPRFSGLQFPNYSSELNVNALELDDSALYLCASSLVGTAGELFFGEGSRLTVL.

V usage is TRBV19 and J usage is TRBJ1-3, with 8 bases aligning to TRBD1. V lost 6 bases, J lost 5 bases, and 6 bases stayed unmatched. The CDR3 is made up of 14 amino acids. Germline CDR1 is LNHDA and CDR2 is SQIVND (reference sequence). The CDR3 loop reads CASRSTGDRNTIYF. DNA of the CDR3: TGTGCCAGTAGATCGACAGGGGATAGAAACACCATATATTTT.

This clone was picked up a small number of times. The CDR3, as DNA: TGTGCCAGTAGCCTCGCGGGGTGGGAAAATACGCAGTATTTT. It is translated as CASSLAGWENTQYF. The chain links TRBV19 to TRBJ2-3; D may be TRBD2 (6 bases). CDR1 and CDR2 from the germline V gene are LNHDA and SQIVND (reference sequence). CDR3 length: 14 amino acids. The V end was cut by 6 bases, the J end by 7 bases, with 17 bases between.

CDR3: CASRRDQGRDEQYF. CDR3 nucleotides: TGTGCCAGTAGGCGGGACCAGGGAAGGGACGAGCAGTACTTC. The V and J genes are TRBV19 and TRBJ2-7, with D possibly matching TRBD2 (6 bases). Germline CDR1 is LNHDA and CDR2 is SQIVND (reference sequence). The CDR3 sequence is 14 residues long. Between the trimmed V and J ends, which lost 6 bases and 5 bases, there was a span of 17 bases.

Only one count was recorded for this clone. The V gene is TRBV28, the J gene TRBJ1-5; TRBD1 agrees at 7 bases. Germline loops: CDR1 MDHEN, CDR2 SYDVKM. The CDR3 sequence is 14 residues long. J gave up 7 bases and V 8 bases, and 11 bases lay outside the gene matches. The CDR3 region has the DNA TGTGCCAGCGGGCCGGGACAGATTACGCAGCCCCAGCATTTT. This translates into CASGPGQITQPQHF.